This TCR beta chain originates from a study of cytomegalovirus exposure and HLA in healthy donors (dated by TCRdb to about 2017). A note on the overall study: According to a later analysis, the 120 or so validation repertoires were produced on the same platform as the 666 repertoires of the first cohort. Along with the roughly 610-subject first cohort, a separate validation cohort of around 110 different subjects was used. To predict cytomegalovirus infection status, the study combined high-throughput TCR immunosequencing, statistical association of individual TCRs with disease status, and machine learning. The aim of the study was to test whether cataloging public T cell receptors could identify signatures of past pathogen exposure.

The library was prepared using the immunoSEQ multiplex PCR assay. The original pipeline was this. To diagnose cytomegalovirus status from the catalog of TCR beta chain sequences, a statistical classification framework was built. TCRdb provides this immuneACCESS table in a form limited to in-frame rearrangements. Some clones are lacking; in checked studies, under half of them reflect an unresolved V gene, and why the rest are absent is not known. For V, J and clone size, that table is used; D and trimming come from the DNA. Present in this sample are 150,000 to 200,000 clones, about 90% of which were seen just once. About 2.9% of the sample is taken by the ten largest. The donors belonged to the validation cohort of around 120 subjects, which was separate from the roughly 670-subject first cohort. CDR1 and CDR2 are read off the germline V gene (reference sequence) as SEHNR and FQNEAQ. Including cysteine and phenylalanine, the CDR3 has 14 amino acids. Only CDR3 DNA remains: 42 bases, in frame from the first base. The germline V end is reduced by 5 bases and the J end by 4 bases; junction bases left unmatched: 2.

In the case of this clone: The target of this receptor is not known. Base quality data are lacking; no much larger clone is found one base away.

Points the paper makes about the study in general: The study gave a list of 150 to 200 TCR beta chains associated with cytomegalovirus. Most TCR sequences were seen in very few donors, while some public TCRs were found in many individuals. A few of the identified cytomegalovirus-associated TCR beta chains were confirmed in vitro to be specific for cytomegalovirus antigens. According to the authors, the approach could potentially be generalized to other disease states and immunological phenotypes. Subsequent analysis determined that TCRs grouped into clusters in the first cohort also showed a tendency toward co-occurrence across the 90 to 150 validation repertoires, and approximately 94% of cluster scores exceeded 0. The validation cohort had no HLA typing available for a later analysis, so co-occurrence within that cohort was assessed over all 120 or so repertoires. Cytomegalovirus status was reported to be diagnosed by the classifier with high specificity and sensitivity in both the original and validation cohorts.

Rearrangement joined TRBV7-9 to TRBJ2-2; TRBD1 aligns with 9 central bases. Sequencing was done on a sample of PBMCs. This sequence originates from a woman under 30 in good health and CMV-seropositive. The CDR3 here reads CASSKTGGTGELFF. The DNA is as follows: TGTGCCAGCAGCAAGACAGGGGGCACCGGGGAGCTGTTTTTT.